A selection of T cell receptor beta chains follows, all from one sample in a study of shared clonotypes between healthy human individuals. Clones were read by immunoSEQ multiplex PCR, and TCRdb kept only the in-frame ones, dropping some. The repertoire holds a few million clones, with over 85% as singletons. Material: naive CD4+ T cells sorted from blood. These receptor sequences come from a man between 18 and 29 years old in good health. The CDR3 runs from the conserved cysteine through the conserved F or W. A D gene is named only where the DNA matches it firmly.

j_call | d_call | v_call | cdr3_aa | cdr3_nt
TRBJ2-5 | NA | TRBV28 | CASANRETQYF | TGTGCCAGCGCGAATCGAGAGACCCAGTACTTC
TRBJ2-2 | NA | TRBV13 | CASSLSKKVGTTTGELFF | TGTGCCAGCAGCTTAAGTAAAAAAGTGGGGACAACGACCGGGGAGCTGTTTTTT
TRBJ1-2 | NA | TRBV5-4 | CASSGDFNYGYTF | TGTGCCAGCAGCGGGGACTTTAACTATGGCTACACCTTC
TRBJ1-5 | NA | TRBV29-1 | CSVQEIRGQPQHF | TGCAGCGTTCAGGAGATTAGGGGCCAGCCCCAGCATTTT
TRBJ2-2 | TRBD1 | TRBV4-1 | CASSATGGTGELFF | TGCGCCAGCAGCGCTACAGGGGGCACCGGGGAGCTGTTTTTT
TRBJ1-1 | NA | TRBV6-6 | CASSRIKNTEAFF | TGTGCCAGCAGCCGCATCAAGAACACTGAAGCTTTCTTT
TRBJ2-1 | TRBD1 | TRBV19 | CASSWTGEENEQFF | TGTGCCAGTTCTTGGACAGGGGAGGAAAATGAGCAGTTCTTC
TRBJ2-7 | TRBD1 | TRBV10-3 | CAISAGTGTPYEQYF | TGTGCCATCAGTGCCGGGACAGGGACCCCCTACGAGCAGTACTTC
TRBJ2-1 | TRBD1 | TRBV13 | CASSPPGQGEINEQFF | TGTGCCAGCAGCCCCCCTGGACAGGGGGAGATAAATGAGCAGTTCTTC
TRBJ1-6 | TRBD1 | TRBV6-5 | CASSPTGTGGSPLHF | TGTGCCAGCAGCCCCACCGGGACAGGAGGTTCACCCCTCCACTTT